The 23 T cell receptor beta chains below were found in one sample sequenced in a study of cytomegalovirus exposure and HLA in healthy donors. PCR involved 60 Vbeta and 13 Jbeta primers. Libraries were prepared by immunoSEQ multiplex PCR; TCRdb keeps only in-frame clonotypes and omits some of them. The sample holds more than 45,000 clones, about 73% seen once. Sequencing input: PBMCs. Receptors were obtained from a woman in her sixties in good health and CMV-seropositive.

Concerning this clone: The sample has other DNA sequences that encode this CDR3 too. The rearrangement uses TRBV19 and TRBJ2-3; D ambiguous. The V end was cut by 1 base, the J end by 2 bases, with 10 bases between. The CDR3 is made up of 15 amino acids. Germline V gene lookup returns CDR1 LNHDA and CDR2 SQIVND (reference sequence). The CDR3 DNA reads TGTGCCAGTAGTATAGCCGGGTTCTCCACAGATACGCAGTATTTT. It encodes CASSIAGFSTDTQYF.

The chain links TRBV5-6 to TRBJ2-3; 7 nucleotides line up with TRBD2. Germline CDR1 SGHDT, CDR2 YYEEEE. The CDR3 is made up of 18 amino acids. Trimming removed 4 bases from V and 0 bases from J; junction bases left unmatched: 14. The CDR3 DNA is TGTGCCAGCAGCGCCCTACTTGGGGTGCGGGGGAGCACAGATACGCAGTATTTT. Translated, it gives CASSALLGVRGSTDTQYF. Based on the CDR3 plus reference TRBV5-6 and TRBJ2-3, the full variable domain is DAGVTQSPTHLIKTRGQQVTLRCSPKSGHDTVSWYQQALGQGPQFIFQYYEEEERQRGNFPDRFSGHQFPNYSSELNVNALLLGDSALYLCASSALLGVRGSTDTQYFGPGTRLTVL.

The rearrangement joins TRBV5-1 to TRBJ1-2, with 11 nucleotides matching TRBD1. The trim removed 5 bases at V and 7 bases at J, leaving 7 bases unmatched. The CDR3 extends over 14 amino acids. Germline V CDR1 and CDR2: SGHRS, YFSETQ. The CDR3 sequence is CASRETGTGGGYTF. As DNA, the CDR3 is TGCGCCAGCAGAGAGACCGGGACAGGGGGTGGCTACACCTTC. The full variable domain, in which reference TRBV5-1 and TRBJ1-2 provide the parts outside the CDR3, is KAGVTQTPRYLIKTRGQQVTLSCSPISGHRSVSWYQQTPGQGLQFLFEYFSETQRNKGNFPGRFSGRQFSNSRSEMNVSTLELGDSALYLCASRETGTGGGYTFGSGTRLTVV.

CDR3 nucleotides: TGTGCCAGCAGCTTAGGCCCACTCTCTGGAAACACCATATATTTT. Translation gives CASSLGPLSGNTIYF. This chain uses TRBV11-2 with TRBJ1-3; D is unresolved. Germline V CDR1 and CDR2: SGHAT, FQNNGV. V was pared by 1 base and J by 0 bases, with 7 bases between. CDR3 size: 15 residues. Complete variable domain (other parts from reference TRBV11-2 and TRBJ1-3): EAGVAQSPRYKIIEKRQSVAFWCNPISGHATLYWYQQILGQGPKLLIQFQNNGVVDDSQLPKDRFSAERLKGVDSTLKIQPAKLEDSAVYLCASSLGPLSGNTIYFGEGSWLTVV.

The chain employs TRBV2 and TRBJ1-1; perhaps TRBD1 as D (5 bases). Trimming left V 5 bases short and J 4 bases short, with 14 bases between. There are 14 residues in the CDR3. The V gene's germline CDR1 is SNHLY and CDR2 FYNNEI. The CDR3 DNA follows: TGTGCCAGCAGTCCCGAGTCAGGGCCCACTGAAGCTTTCTTT. Its translation: CASSPESGPTEAFF.

This chain joins TRBV18 and TRBJ1-5, with D uncertain. Germline V CDR1 and CDR2: KGHSH, LQKENI. This CDR3 comprises 13 residues. Trimming shortened V by 2 bases and J by 8 bases, and 10 bases separated the two germline ends. CDR3 sequence (DNA): TGTGCCAGCTCACCATTCGGGGAAGAGCCCCAGCATTTT. Translation gives CASSPFGEEPQHF.

The CDR3, as DNA: TGTGCCAGCTCAATTTTAACAGGGGGCGAGCAGTACTTC. This sequence encodes CASSILTGGEQYF. The rearrangement links TRBV18 to TRBJ2-7, with 8 nucleotides matching TRBD1. This CDR3 region has 13 residues. Germline assignment: CDR1 KGHSH and CDR2 LQKENI. V trimming: 5 bases; J trimming: 6 bases; junction bases outside the gene matches: 6.

J is TRBJ2-7 and V is TRBV5-4; 9 nucleotides align to TRBD2. Germline CDR1 is SGHNT and CDR2 is YYREEE (reference sequence). The CDR3 spans 16 residues. V trimming: 4 bases; J trimming: 4 bases; junction bases outside the gene matches: 12. DNA of the CDR3: TGTGCCAGCAGCCTGCGGGGGGGACAGAAGAGTTACGAGCAGTACTTC. This encodes CASSLRGGQKSYEQYF.

This clone was picked up a small number of times. The chain links TRBV11-3 to TRBJ2-2, with a weak D call TRBD1 (6 bases). The V end was cut by 3 bases, the J end by 3 bases, with 17 bases between. The CDR3 has 17 amino acids. Germline CDR1 and CDR2: SGHNT and YENEEA. The CDR3 DNA reads as TGTGCCAGCAGCTTGTCGTCCTGGACAGTGGACACCGGGGAGCTGTTTTTT. Residues: CASSLSSWTVDTGELFF.

The rearrangement uses TRBV7-2 and TRBJ1-1; the match to TRBD1 covers 10 bases. This CDR3 has 13 amino acids. Trimming removed 6 bases from V and 8 bases from J; junction bases left unmatched: 6. Looked up from germline, CDR1 is SGHTA and CDR2 is FQGNSA. CDR3 loop: CASSWTGGEEAFF. As DNA, the CDR3 is TGTGCCAGCAGTTGGACAGGGGGTGAGGAAGCTTTCTTT.

The chain carries TRBV7-2 and TRBJ1-4, with 8 bases lining up with TRBD1. CDR1 is SGHTA, CDR2 FQGNSA, per germline. The junction had 1 base not matched to a gene; V was cut back by 2 bases and J by 2 bases. There are 15 residues in the CDR3. The CDR3 DNA follows: TGTGCCAGCAGCTTACAGGGGGCCACTAATGAAAAACTGTTTTTT. Amino acids: CASSLQGATNEKLFF.

This chain joins TRBV11-3 and TRBJ2-7, with TRBD2 as a possible D gene (6 bases). The length of the CDR3 is 12 residues. The germline V gene has CDR1 SGHNT and CDR2 YENEEA. V was pared by 5 bases and J by 7 bases, with 12 bases between. CDR3 DNA sequence: TGTGCCAGCAGCCCAGGTCGGGGGGAGCAGTACTTC. Its translation is CASSPGRGEQYF.

The chain recombines TRBV9 with TRBJ2-3, with TRBD2 as a possible D gene (5 bases). CDR3 length: 15 amino acids. In germline, CDR1 is SGDLS, CDR2 YYNGEE. V gave up 0 bases and J gave up 1 base, with 9 bases separating them. DNA of the CDR3: TGTGCCAGCAGCGTAGCCGGGGTACGCACAGATACGCAGTATTTT. Protein sequence: CASSVAGVRTDTQYF. Supplemented by reference TRBV9 and TRBJ2-3, the full variable domain reads DSGVTQTPKHLITATGQRVTLRCSPRSGDLSVYWYQQSLDQGLQFLIQYYNGEERAKGNILERFSAQQFPDLHSELNLSSLELGDSALYFCASSVAGVRTDTQYFGPGTRLTVL.

As for this clone: The germline gene is not matched at one end of the junction; a read error may be the cause. The chain uses TRBV9 and TRBJ2-5; D perhaps matches TRBD2 (6 bases). Germline CDR1 is SGDLS and CDR2 is YYNGEE. The CDR3 spans 11 residues. The CDR3 reads CASSAGETQYF. For the CDR3, the DNA is TGCGCCAGCAGTGCGGGGGAGACCCAGTACTTC. Variable domain in full (rest from reference TRBV9 and TRBJ2-5): DSGVTQTPKHLITATGQRVTLRCSPRSGDLSVYWYQQSLDQGLQFLIQYYNGEERAKGNILERFSAQQFPDLHSELNLSSLELGDSALYFCASSAGETQYFGPGTRLLVL.

The V and J genes are TRBV6-1 and TRBJ1-1; 7 bases match TRBD1. The CDR3 loop spans 13 amino acids. Unmatched junction bases numbered 5, after V lost 6 bases and J lost 4 bases. Germline V CDR1 and CDR2: MNHNS, SASEGT. The CDR3 region has the DNA TGTGCCAGCAGACTCACAGGGGTCACTGAAGCTTTCTTT. Its translation is CASRLTGVTEAFF.

V gene TRBV5-1 combines with J gene TRBJ1-1; D unresolved. Per germline, CDR1 SGHRS and CDR2 YFSETQ. The CDR3 spans 13 residues. V lost 6 bases to trimming and J lost 4 bases, with 13 bases between them. The CDR3 region is CASKREEITEAFF. The CDR3 nucleotides are TGCGCCAGCAAGCGGGAGGAGATCACTGAAGCTTTCTTT.

J is TRBJ1-2 and V is TRBV5-4; possible D gene TRBD1, 6 bases. This CDR3 is 13 amino acids long. Trimming cost V 2 bases and J 6 bases, with 11 bases left between them. From germline, CDR1 is SGHNT and CDR2 YYREEE (reference sequence). The CDR3 loop is CASSFAGANGYTF. In nucleotides, the CDR3 is TGTGCCAGCAGCTTCGCAGGGGCCAATGGCTACACCTTC. The full variable domain, its missing parts supplied by reference TRBV5-4 and TRBJ1-2, is ETGVTQSPTHLIKTRGQQVTLRCSSQSGHNTVSWYQQALGQGPQFIFQYYREEENGRGNFPPRFSGLQFPNYSSELNVNALELDDSALYLCASSFAGANGYTFGSGTRLTVV.

V usage is TRBV27 and J usage is TRBJ2-7, with TRBD1 matching over 7 bases. Germline V gives CDR1 MNHEY, CDR2 SMNVEV (reference sequence). J gave up 5 bases and V 6 bases, and 13 bases lay outside the gene matches. This CDR3 region has 15 residues. The CDR3 DNA follows: TGTGCCAGCAGCCTGCTCCGGGACAGACCCAACGAGCAGTACTTC. This gives the protein CASSLLRDRPNEQYF.

The rearrangement uses TRBV7-9 and TRBJ1-2, with 7 positions matching TRBD1. Germline CDR1 SEHNR, CDR2 FQNEAQ (reference sequence). Losses at the gene ends were 5 bases for V and 4 bases for J; bases not matched to a gene: 7. The CDR3 runs to 14 residues. The DNA for the CDR3 is TGTGCCAGCAGCCGCGGACAGGTTGGCTATGGCTACACCTTC. This gives the protein CASSRGQVGYGYTF.

The J gene is TRBJ2-7, the V gene TRBV9; D gene ambiguous. Trimming removed 5 bases from V and 10 bases from J, with 16 bases in between. CDR3 size: 12 residues. Germline CDR1 and CDR2: SGDLS and YYNGEE. The CDR3 DNA sequence: TGTGCCAGCAGTTACGGGTTGGCGGATCAGTACTTC. Protein: CASSYGLADQYF.

The chain recombines TRBV7-2 with TRBJ1-1; D gene ambiguous. The CDR3 loop spans 14 amino acids. Deletions cut 5 bases from V and 6 bases from J, with 16 bases between. The V gene's germline CDR1 is SGHTA and CDR2 FQGNSA. CDR3 sequence: CASSPDTRRPEAFF. The CDR3 DNA reads as TGTGCCAGCAGCCCAGACACTAGGAGGCCTGAAGCTTTCTTT.

The chain links TRBV5-5 to TRBJ2-7; perhaps TRBD1 as D (5 bases). CDR3 length equals 14 residues. CDR1 SGHKS and CDR2 YYEKEE come from the germline V gene (reference sequence). V lost 2 bases, J lost 1 base, and 10 bases lay in between. The CDR3 here is CASSFWGNSYEQYF. In DNA form, the CDR3 reads TGTGCCAGCAGCTTCTGGGGCAATTCCTACGAGCAGTACTTC.

Only a few counts were recorded for this clone. The V call is TRBV28, the J call TRBJ1-1; D uncertain. V lost 3 bases and J 2 bases, leaving 7 bases between the germline ends. Germline CDR1 MDHEN, CDR2 SYDVKM. This CDR3 has 13 amino acids. CDR3: CASSFSVNTEAFF. In nucleotides, the CDR3 is TGTGCCAGCAGTTTTTCAGTTAACACTGAAGCTTTCTTT.